This section outlines one T cell receptor (beta chain) sequence together with its context. Only in-frame clones appear in the TCRdb table, and some are missing; sequencing was by immunoSEQ multiplex PCR. The sample lists under 70,000 clones; 88% were seen once. The data were taken from a study of blood T cell repertoires in COVID-19. Study context: Samples representing acute and convalescent COVID-19 were sourced from the United States, Italy and Spain. The cDNA or gDNA used as material had been derived from T cells, B-cell-depleted T cells, or PBMCs.

The germline V gene encodes CDR1 PRHDT and CDR2 FYEKMQ (reference sequence). Between the trimmed V and J ends, which lost 0 bases and 3 bases, there was a span of 18 bases. The CDR3 covers 17 residues. The sequenced sample was peripheral blood. The TCR originated in a woman aged 55-69 years with COVID-19, enrolled during active disease. J is TRBJ2-7 and V is TRBV13; possible D gene TRBD1, 6 bases. The CDR3 region has the DNA TGTGCCAGCAGCTTAGGCCGTCTGGGGGCGGTTAACTACGAGCAGTACTTC. Residues: CASSLGRLGAVNYEQYF. The full variable domain, rest sourced from reference TRBV13 and TRBJ2-7, is AAGVIQSPRHLIKEKRETATLKCYPIPRHDTVYWYQQGPGQDPQFLISFYEKMQSDKGSIPDRFSAQQFSDYHSELNMSSLELGDSALYFCASSLGRLGAVNYEQYFGPGTRLTVT.